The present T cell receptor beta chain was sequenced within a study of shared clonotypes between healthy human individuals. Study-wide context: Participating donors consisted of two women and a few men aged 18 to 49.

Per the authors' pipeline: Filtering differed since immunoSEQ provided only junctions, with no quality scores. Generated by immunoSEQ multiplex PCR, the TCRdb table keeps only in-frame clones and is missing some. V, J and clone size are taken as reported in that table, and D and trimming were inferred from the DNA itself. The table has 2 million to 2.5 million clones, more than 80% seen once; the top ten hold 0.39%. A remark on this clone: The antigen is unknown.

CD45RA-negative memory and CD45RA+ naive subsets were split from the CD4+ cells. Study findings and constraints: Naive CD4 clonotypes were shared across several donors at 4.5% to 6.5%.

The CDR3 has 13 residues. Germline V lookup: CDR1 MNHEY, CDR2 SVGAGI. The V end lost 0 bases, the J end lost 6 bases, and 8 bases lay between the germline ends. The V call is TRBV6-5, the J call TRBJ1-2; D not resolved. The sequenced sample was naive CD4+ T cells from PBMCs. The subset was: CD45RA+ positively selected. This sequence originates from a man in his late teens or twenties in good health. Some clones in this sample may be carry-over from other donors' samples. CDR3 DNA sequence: TGTGCCAGCAGTTACTCTAGGAAGGATGGCTACACCTTC. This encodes CASSYSRKDGYTF.